This T cell receptor (beta chain) was found in a study of OX40 agonist ivuxolimab in advanced cancers. Assay: immunoSEQ multiplex PCR; the TCRdb copy retains only in-frame clones and omits some. In the table there are around 63,000 clones, 75% to 85% of which are singletons. From germline, CDR1 is SEHNR and CDR2 FQNEAQ (reference sequence). The CDR3 spans 14 residues. Here the sequenced sample was CD4+ or CD8+ T cells sorted from blood, taken in a trial of the OX40 agonist ivuxolimab. The chain combines TRBV7-9 with TRBJ2-3; TRBD2 matches 9 bases. The clonotype was recovered from an adult with an advanced solid tumor such as melanoma, head and neck, liver or kidney cancer. CDR3 in DNA: TGTACCGTGACTAGCGGTGGGGGGTCGGATACGCAGTATTTT. Translating it yields CTVTSGGGSDTQYF.